Described below is a single T cell receptor beta chain sequence and its context. What it binds is not known. The CDR3 has 13 residues. Losses at the gene ends were 5 bases for V and 6 bases for J; bases not matched to a gene: 3. This specimen belongs to a study of T cell responses to AZD1222 COVID-19 vaccine. Study-wide results and caveats: There were vaccine-associated CD4 TCRs across spike, dominant at 160-218 and 743-854. Every sample of the repertoires postdated the peak T cell response. Spike-specific TCRs gained breadth and depth after people received two AZD1222 doses.

The repertoire was sequenced with immunoSEQ multiplex PCR; TCRdb's copy has only in-frame clones and lacks some. The repertoire consists of tens of thousands of clones, with more than 75% occurring once and the leading ten covering around 21%. The sequence came from an adult in good health. The sequencing here drew on peripheral blood, taken on day 0 of AZD1222 vaccination. The rearrangement joins TRBV12-3 or TRBV12-4 to TRBJ2-1; 8 bases are a match to TRBD2. Here the CDR3 DNA reads TGTGCCAGCAGTACCGGGACTAGCAATGAGCAGTTCTTC. This encodes CASSTGTSNEQFF.